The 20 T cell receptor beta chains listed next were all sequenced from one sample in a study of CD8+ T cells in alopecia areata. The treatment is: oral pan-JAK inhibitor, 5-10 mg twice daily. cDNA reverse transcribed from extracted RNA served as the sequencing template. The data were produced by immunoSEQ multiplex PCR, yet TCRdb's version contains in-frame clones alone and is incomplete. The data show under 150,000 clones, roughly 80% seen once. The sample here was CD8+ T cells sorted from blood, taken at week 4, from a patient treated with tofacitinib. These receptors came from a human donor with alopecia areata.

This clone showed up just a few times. CDR3 DNA sequence: TGTGCCAGCAGTGAAGTGGAGTTAAGGAACTATGGCTACACCTTC. Translation gives CASSEVELRNYGYTF. This chain connects TRBV6-1 to TRBJ1-2, with D uncertain. Germline V lookup: CDR1 MNHNS, CDR2 SASEGT. The ends were cut back, 1 base at V and 2 bases at J, with 11 bases in the middle. The CDR3 spans 15 residues.

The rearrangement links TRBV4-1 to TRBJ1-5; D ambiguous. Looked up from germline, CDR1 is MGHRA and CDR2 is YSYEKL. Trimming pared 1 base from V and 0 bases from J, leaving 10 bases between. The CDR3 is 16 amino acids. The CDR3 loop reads CASSQGRDFSNQPQHF. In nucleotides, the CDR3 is TGCGCCAGCAGCCAAGGTCGGGATTTTAGCAATCAGCCCCAGCATTTT.

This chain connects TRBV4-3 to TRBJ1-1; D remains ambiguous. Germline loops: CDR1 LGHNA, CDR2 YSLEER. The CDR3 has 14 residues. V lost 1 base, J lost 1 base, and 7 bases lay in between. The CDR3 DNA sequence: TGCGCCAGCAGCCAAGGGACCCCGAACACTGAAGCTTTCTTT. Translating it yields CASSQGTPNTEAFF.

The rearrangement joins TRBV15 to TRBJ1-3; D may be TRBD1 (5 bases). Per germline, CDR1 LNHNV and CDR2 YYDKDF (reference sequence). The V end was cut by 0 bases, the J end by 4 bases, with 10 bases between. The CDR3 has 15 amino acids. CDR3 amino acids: CATSRDRGSGNTIYF. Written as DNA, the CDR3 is TGTGCCACCAGCAGAGATCGGGGCAGCGGAAACACCATATATTTT.

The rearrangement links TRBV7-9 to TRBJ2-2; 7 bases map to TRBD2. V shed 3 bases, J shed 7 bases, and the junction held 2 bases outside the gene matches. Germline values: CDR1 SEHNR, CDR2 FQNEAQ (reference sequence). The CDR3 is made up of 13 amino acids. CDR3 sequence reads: CASSFASGGELFF. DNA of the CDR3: TGTGCCAGCAGCTTTGCTAGCGGCGGGGAGCTGTTTTTT.

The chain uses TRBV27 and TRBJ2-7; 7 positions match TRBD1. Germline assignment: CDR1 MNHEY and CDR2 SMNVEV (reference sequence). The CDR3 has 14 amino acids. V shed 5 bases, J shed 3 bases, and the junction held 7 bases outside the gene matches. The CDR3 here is CASSPDRADYEQYF. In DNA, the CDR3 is TGTGCCAGCAGTCCCGACAGGGCCGACTACGAGCAGTACTTC.

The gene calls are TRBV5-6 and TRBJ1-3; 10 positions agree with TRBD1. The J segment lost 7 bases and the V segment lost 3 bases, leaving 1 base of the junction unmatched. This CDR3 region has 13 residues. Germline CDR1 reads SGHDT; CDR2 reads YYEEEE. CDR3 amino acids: CASSWGQGNTIYF. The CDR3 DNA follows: TGTGCCAGCAGCTGGGGACAGGGGAACACCATATATTTT. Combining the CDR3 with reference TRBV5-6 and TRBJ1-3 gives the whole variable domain DAGVTQSPTHLIKTRGQQVTLRCSPKSGHDTVSWYQQALGQGPQFIFQYYEEEERQRGNFPDRFSGHQFPNYSSELNVNALLLGDSALYLCASSWGQGNTIYFGEGSWLTVV.

The CDR3 nucleotides are TGTGCCAGCAGCCAAGATAACCAAGAGACCCAGTACTTC. Protein product: CASSQDNQETQYF. The chain links TRBV14 to TRBJ2-5; D is uncertain. V lost 0 bases and J lost 0, with 2 bases in between. CDR1 is SGHDN, CDR2 FVKESK, per germline. The CDR3 contains 13 residues.

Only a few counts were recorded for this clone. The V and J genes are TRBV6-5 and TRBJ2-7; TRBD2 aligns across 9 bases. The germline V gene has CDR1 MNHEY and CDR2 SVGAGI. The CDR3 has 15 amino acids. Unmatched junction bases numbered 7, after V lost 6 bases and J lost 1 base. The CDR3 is CASSPGLASSYEQYF. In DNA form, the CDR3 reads TGTGCCAGCAGCCCGGGACTAGCCTCGTCCTACGAGCAGTACTTC.

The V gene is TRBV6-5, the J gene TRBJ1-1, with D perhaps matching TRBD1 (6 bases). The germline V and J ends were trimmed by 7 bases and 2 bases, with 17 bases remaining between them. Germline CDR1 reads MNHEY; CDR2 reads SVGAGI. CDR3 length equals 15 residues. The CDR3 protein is CASTPGAGVNTEAFF. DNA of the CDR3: TGTGCCAGCACCCCCGGGGCAGGGGTAAACACTGAAGCTTTCTTT.

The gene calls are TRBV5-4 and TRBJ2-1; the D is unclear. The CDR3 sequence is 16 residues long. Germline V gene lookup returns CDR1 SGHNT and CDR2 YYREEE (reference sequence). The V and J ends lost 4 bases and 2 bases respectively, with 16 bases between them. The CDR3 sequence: CASSPDLSGTYNEQFF. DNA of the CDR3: TGTGCCAGCAGCCCAGACCTGAGTGGAACCTACAATGAGCAGTTCTTC.

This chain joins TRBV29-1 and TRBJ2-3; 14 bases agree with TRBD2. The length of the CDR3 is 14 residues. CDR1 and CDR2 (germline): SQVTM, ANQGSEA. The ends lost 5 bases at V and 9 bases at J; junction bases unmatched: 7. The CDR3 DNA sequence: TGCAGCGTTACGACTAGCGGGGGGGCAGGGACGCAGTATTTT. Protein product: CSVTTSGGAGTQYF.

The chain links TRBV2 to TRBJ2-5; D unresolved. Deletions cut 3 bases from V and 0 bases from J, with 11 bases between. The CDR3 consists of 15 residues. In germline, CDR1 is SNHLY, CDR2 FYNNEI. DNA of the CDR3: TGTGCCAGCAGTGATTACCCCCGATACCAAGAGACCCAGTACTTC. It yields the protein CASSDYPRYQETQYF.

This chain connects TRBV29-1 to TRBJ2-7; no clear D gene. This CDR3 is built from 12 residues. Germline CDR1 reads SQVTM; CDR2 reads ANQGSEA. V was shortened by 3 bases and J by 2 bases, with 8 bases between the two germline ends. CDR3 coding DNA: TGCAGCGTTGAGAAGGGCACCTACGAGCAGTACTTC. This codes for CSVEKGTYEQYF.

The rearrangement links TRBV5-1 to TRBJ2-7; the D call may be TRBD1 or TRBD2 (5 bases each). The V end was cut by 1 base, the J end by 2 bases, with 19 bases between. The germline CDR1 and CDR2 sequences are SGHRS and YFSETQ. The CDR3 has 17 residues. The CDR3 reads CASSLMLSGPHAYEQYF. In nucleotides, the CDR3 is TGCGCCAGCAGCTTGATGTTGTCGGGGCCTCATGCCTACGAGCAGTACTTC.

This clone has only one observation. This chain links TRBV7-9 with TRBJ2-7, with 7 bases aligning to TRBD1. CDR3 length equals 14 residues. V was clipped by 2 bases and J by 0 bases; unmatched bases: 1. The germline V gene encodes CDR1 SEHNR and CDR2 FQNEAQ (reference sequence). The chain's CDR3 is CASSLRDSSYEQYF. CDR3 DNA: TGTGCCAGCAGCTTAAGGGACAGCTCCTACGAGCAGTACTTC. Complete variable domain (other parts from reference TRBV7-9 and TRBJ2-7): DTGVSQNPRHKITKRGQNVTFRCDPISEHNRLYWYRQTLGQGPEFLTYFQNEAQLEKSRLLSDRFSAERPKGSFSTLEIQRTEQGDSAMYLCASSLRDSSYEQYFGPGTRLTVT.

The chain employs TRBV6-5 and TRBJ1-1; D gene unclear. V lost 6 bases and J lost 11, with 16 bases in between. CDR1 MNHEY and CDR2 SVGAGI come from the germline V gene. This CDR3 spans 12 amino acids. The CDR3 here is CASSPGGDRAFF. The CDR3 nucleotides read TGTGCCAGCAGCCCCGGTGGCGATCGGGCTTTCTTT.

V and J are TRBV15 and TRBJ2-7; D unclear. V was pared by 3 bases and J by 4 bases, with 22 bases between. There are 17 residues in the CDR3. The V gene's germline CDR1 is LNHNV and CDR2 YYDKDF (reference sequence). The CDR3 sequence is CATSSGTERRWKYEQYF. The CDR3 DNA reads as TGTGCCACCAGCAGCGGAACGGAGCGTCGGTGGAAATACGAGCAGTACTTC.

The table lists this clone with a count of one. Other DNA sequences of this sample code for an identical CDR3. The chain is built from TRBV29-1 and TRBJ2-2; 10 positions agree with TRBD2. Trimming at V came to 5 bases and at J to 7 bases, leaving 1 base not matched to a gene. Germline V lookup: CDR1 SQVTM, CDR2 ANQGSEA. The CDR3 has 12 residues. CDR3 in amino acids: CSVSSGGGELFF. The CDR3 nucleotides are TGCAGCGTTTCTAGCGGGGGCGGGGAGCTGTTTTTT.

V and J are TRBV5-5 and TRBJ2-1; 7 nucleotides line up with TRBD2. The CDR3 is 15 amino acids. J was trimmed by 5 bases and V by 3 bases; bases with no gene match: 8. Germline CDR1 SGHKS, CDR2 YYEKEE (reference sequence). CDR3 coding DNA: TGTGCCAGCAGCTATCGTTTGCGGGGGAACAATGAGCAGTTCTTC. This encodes CASSYRLRGNNEQFF.